The present TCR beta chain was sequenced within a study of blood T cells in healthy people across ages. A second PCR, run for about 7 to 11 cycles, used a sample-barcoded 5' primer plus a J-beta primer mix. A 12-random-nucleotide template-switch adaptor tagged each cDNA molecule. TCRdb used MiXCR to reprocess the 5' RACE reads, holding one entry per CDR3 protein. The repertoire includes around 900,000 distinct CDR3 sequences, more than 25% of them detected once, and roughly a sixth sits in the top ten. A note on this clonotype: Its antigen remains unidentified.

Drawn from each donor were roughly 10 milliliters of peripheral blood. This CDR3 is 14 amino acids long. With 0 bases removed from V and 8 bases from J, the gap between germline ends came to 11 bases. In germline, CDR1 is SGHVS, CDR2 FNYEAQ. Findings of the study overall: The recorded TCR beta diversity per million T cells decreased in a roughly linear manner with age.

This sequence originates from an elderly woman in good health. What was sequenced was blood. This chain joins TRBV7-6 and TRBJ2-1; D is possibly TRBD2 (6 bases). The CDR3: CASSLAWEADEQFF. The CDR3 bases are TGTGCCAGCAGCTTAGCGTGGGAGGCCGATGAGCAGTTCTTC.